A single sample gave rise to the 4 T cell receptor beta chains below, sequenced in a study of blood T cell repertoires in COVID-19. Measured with immunoSEQ multiplex PCR; TCRdb has only the in-frame clones, and not every one. This repertoire shows about 180,000 clones, around 85% found once; its top ten account for around 3%. Source material: peripheral blood. Every receptor here comes from a man in his fifties or sixties with acute or convalescent COVID-19.

The CDR3 protein is CASLRPGTTNEKLFF. The CDR3 DNA is TGTGCCAGTCTACGGCCAGGGACAACTAATGAAAAACTGTTTTTT. The J gene is TRBJ1-4, the V gene TRBV19; D is possibly TRBD1 (5 bases). The V and J ends lost 8 bases and 0 bases respectively, with 13 bases between them. CDR1 LNHDA and CDR2 SQIVND come from the germline V gene (reference sequence). There are 15 residues in the CDR3.

The chain links TRBV6-2 or TRBV6-3 to TRBJ2-1, with a possible D match to TRBD2 (5 bases). V shed 5 bases and J shed 5 bases, with 19 bases lying between them. Germline CDR1 is MNHEY and CDR2 is SVGEGT. This CDR3 spans 16 amino acids. The CDR3 region is CASSHIGITLHNEQFF. The CDR3 DNA follows: TGTGCCAGCAGTCATATCGGGATCACCCTCCACAATGAGCAGTTCTTC.

The chain joins TRBV6-5 to TRBJ1-3, with TRBD1 as a possible D gene (5 bases). V lost 6 bases and J 0 bases, leaving 9 bases between the germline ends. Germline V gene sequence: CDR1 MNHEY, CDR2 SVGAGI. The CDR3 runs 14 residues. The CDR3: CASRDMSSGNTIYF. DNA for the CDR3: TGTGCCAGCAGGGACATGAGCTCTGGAAACACCATATATTTT.

This clone was recorded only once. The CDR3 loop reads CASSRALLAGGTDTQYF. The CDR3 nucleotides read TGTGCCAGCAGCCGAGCCTTACTAGCGGGAGGGACAGATACGCAGTATTTT. The genes are TRBV7-8 and TRBJ2-3; TRBD2 agrees at 13 bases. Trimming cost V 5 bases and J 3 bases; bases outside gene matches: 8. Per germline, CDR1 SGHVS and CDR2 FQNEAQ. The CDR3 length is 17 residues.